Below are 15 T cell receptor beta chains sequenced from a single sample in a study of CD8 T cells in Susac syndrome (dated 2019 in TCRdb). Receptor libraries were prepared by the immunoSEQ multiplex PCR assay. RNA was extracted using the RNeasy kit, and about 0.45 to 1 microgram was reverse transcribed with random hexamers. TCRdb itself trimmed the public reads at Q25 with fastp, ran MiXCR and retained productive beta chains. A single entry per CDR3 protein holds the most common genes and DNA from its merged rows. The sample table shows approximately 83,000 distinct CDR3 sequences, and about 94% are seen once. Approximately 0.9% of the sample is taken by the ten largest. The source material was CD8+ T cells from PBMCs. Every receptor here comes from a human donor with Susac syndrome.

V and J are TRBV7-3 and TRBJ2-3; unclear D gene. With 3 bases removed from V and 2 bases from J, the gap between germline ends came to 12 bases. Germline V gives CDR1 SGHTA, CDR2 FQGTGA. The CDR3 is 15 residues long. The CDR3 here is CASSLEPLLTDTQYF. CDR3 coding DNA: TGTGCCAGCAGCTTGGAACCACTCCTCACAGATACGCAGTATTTT.

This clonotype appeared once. The CDR3 reads CASSPVNQKSYEQYF. DNA for the CDR3: TGTGCCAGCAGCCCAGTCAACCAGAAATCCTACGAGCAGTACTTC. This chain connects TRBV7-9 to TRBJ2-7; D call uncertain. Trimming removed 5 bases at V and 1 base at J, with 15 bases between. Germline V CDR1 and CDR2: SEHNR, FQNEAQ (reference sequence). This CDR3 has 15 amino acids.

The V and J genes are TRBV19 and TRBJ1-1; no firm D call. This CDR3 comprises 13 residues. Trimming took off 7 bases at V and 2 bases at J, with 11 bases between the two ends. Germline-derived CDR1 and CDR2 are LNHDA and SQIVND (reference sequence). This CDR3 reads CASKAGLNTEAFF. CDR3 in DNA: TGTGCCAGTAAGGCAGGTTTAAACACTGAAGCTTTCTTT.

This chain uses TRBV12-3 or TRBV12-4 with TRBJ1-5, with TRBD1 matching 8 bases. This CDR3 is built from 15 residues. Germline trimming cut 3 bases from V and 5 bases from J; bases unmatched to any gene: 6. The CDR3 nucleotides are TGTGCCAGCAGTTTGGGTGGGACAGGCCATCAGCCCCAGCATTTT. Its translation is CASSLGGTGHQPQHF.

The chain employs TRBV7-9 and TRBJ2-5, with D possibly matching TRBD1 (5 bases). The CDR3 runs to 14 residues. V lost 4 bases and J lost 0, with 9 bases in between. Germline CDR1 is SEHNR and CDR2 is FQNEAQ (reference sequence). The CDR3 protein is CASSSRQHQETQYF. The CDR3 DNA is TGTGCCAGCAGCTCCCGACAGCACCAAGAGACCCAGTACTTC.

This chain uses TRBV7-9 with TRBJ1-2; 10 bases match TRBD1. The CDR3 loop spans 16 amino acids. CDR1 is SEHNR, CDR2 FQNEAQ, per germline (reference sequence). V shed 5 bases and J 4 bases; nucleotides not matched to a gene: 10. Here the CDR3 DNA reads TGTGCCAGCAGCCGCCTGGGGACAGGGGAAATCTATGGCTACACCTTC. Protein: CASSRLGTGEIYGYTF.

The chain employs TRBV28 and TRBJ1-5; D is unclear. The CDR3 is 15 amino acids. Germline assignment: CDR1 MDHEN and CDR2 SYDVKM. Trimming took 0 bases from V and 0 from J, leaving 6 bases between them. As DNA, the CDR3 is TGTGCCAGCAGTTTATGGACCTATAGCAATCAGCCCCAGCATTTT. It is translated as CASSLWTYSNQPQHF. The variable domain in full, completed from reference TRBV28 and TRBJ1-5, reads DVKVTQSSRYLVKRTGEKVFLECVQDMDHENMFWYRQDPGLGLRLIYFSYDVKMKEKGDIPEGYSVSREKKERFSLILESASTNQTSMYLCASSLWTYSNQPQHFGDGTRLSIL.

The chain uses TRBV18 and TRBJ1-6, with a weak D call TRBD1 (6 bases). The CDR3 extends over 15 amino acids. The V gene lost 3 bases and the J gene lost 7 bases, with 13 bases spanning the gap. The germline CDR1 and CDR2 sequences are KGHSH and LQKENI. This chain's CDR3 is CASSPRTDLNSPLHF. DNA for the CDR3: TGTGCCAGCTCACCTAGGACAGATCTAAATTCACCCCTCCACTTT.

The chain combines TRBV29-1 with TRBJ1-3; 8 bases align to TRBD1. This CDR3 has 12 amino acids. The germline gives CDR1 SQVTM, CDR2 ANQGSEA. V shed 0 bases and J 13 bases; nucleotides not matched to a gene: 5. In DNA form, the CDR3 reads TGCAGCGTTGAAGATCAGGGGGCCGTTATATATTTT. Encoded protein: CSVEDQGAVIYF. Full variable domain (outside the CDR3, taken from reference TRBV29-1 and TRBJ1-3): SAVISQKPSRDICQRGTSLTIQCQVDSQVTMMFWYRQQPGQSLTLIATANQGSEATYESGFVIDKFPISRPNLTFSTLTVSNMSPEDSSIYLCSVEDQGAVIYFGEGSWLTVV.

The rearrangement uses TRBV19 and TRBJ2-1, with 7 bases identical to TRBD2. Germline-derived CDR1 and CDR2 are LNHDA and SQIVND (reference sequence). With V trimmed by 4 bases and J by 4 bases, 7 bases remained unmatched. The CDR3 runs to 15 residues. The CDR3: CASSRGLGGYNEQFF. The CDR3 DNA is TGTGCCAGTAGTAGAGGACTCGGGGGGTACAATGAGCAGTTCTTC.

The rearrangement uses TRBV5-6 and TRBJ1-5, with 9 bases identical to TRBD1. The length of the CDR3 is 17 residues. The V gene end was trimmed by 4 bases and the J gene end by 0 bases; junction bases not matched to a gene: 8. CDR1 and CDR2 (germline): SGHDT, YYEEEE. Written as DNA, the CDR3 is TGTGCCAGCAGCATGGACAGGGGCGTAAATAGCAATCAGCCCCAGCATTTT. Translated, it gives CASSMDRGVNSNQPQHF. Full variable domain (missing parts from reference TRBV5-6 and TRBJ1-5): DAGVTQSPTHLIKTRGQQVTLRCSPKSGHDTVSWYQQALGQGPQFIFQYYEEEERQRGNFPDRFSGHQFPNYSSELNVNALLLGDSALYLCASSMDRGVNSNQPQHFGDGTRLSIL.

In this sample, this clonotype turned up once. The CDR3 protein is CATSLGESNQPQHF. Written as DNA, the CDR3 is TGTGCCACTAGTCTGGGGGAAAGCAATCAGCCCCAGCATTTT. The gene calls are TRBV15 and TRBJ1-5, with D tentatively TRBD1 (5 bases). This CDR3 contains 14 residues. V was cut by 9 bases and J by 1 base, with 13 bases left in between. Germline loops: CDR1 LNHNV, CDR2 YYDKDF (reference sequence).

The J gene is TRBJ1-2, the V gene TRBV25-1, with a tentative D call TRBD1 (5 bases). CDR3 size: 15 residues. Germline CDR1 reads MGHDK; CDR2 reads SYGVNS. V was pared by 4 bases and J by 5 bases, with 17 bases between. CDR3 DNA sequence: TGTGCCAGCAGTGGACCGGGGGGAGGGAGTTATGGCTACACCTTC. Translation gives CASSGPGGGSYGYTF.

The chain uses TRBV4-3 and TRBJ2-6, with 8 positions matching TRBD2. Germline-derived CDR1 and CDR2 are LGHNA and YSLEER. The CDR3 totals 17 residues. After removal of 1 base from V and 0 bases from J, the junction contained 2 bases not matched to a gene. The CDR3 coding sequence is TGCGCCAGCAGCCAAGGGGCGGGGGGCTCTGGGGCCAACGTCCTGACTTTC. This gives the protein CASSQGAGGSGANVLTF.

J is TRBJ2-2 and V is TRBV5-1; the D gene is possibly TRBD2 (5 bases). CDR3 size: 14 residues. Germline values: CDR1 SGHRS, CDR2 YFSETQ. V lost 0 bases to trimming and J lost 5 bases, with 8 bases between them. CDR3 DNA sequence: TGCGCCAGCAGCTTGGGTGGGGAGACCGGGGAGCTGTTTTTT. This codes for CASSLGGETGELFF.